This T cell receptor (beta chain) came from a study of chemoradiotherapy in HPV16-positive cancers. This clone was seen a single time. Its specificity is unknown. General study findings and limits: During treatment, candidate HPV-specific clones and E7-related motifs expanded in tumor. Functional assays defining HPV-specific T cells used only two HPV16-positive patients.

Repeated repertoire sampling spanned the course of chemoradiotherapy. Method: immunoSEQ multiplex PCR; TCRdb's copy keeps in-frame clones and lacks some. The table shows approximately 5,400 clones, with around 83% occurring only once. The sample in question was tumor tissue, obtained from a patient who underwent chemoradiotherapy. The sequence derives from a human donor with HPV-associated anogenital cancer.

The CDR3 protein is CASSLGHTARGQSREQYF. The CDR3 nucleotides are TGTGCCAGCAGCTTGGGTCATACGGCGAGGGGACAGAGTAGGGAGCAGTACTTC. The chain recombines TRBV5-6 with TRBJ2-7; 7 bases match TRBD1. The CDR3 runs to 18 residues. CDR1 and CDR2 (germline): SGHDT, YYEEEE. J gave up 7 bases and V 0 bases, and 19 bases lay outside the gene matches.